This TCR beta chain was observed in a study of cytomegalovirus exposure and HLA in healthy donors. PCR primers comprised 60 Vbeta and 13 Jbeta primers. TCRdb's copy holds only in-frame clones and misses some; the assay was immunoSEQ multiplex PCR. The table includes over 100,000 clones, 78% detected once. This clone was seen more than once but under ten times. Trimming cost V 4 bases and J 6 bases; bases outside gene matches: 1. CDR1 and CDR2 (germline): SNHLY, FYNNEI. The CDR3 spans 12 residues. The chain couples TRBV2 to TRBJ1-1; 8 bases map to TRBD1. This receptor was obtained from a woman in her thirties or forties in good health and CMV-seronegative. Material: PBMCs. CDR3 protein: CASSADRAEAFF. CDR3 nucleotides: TGTGCCAGCAGTGCGGACAGGGCTGAAGCTTTCTTT.